The rows below give T cell receptor beta chains drawn from one sample of a study of cytotoxic CD8 clonotypes in ibrutinib-treated CLL. Generated by immunoSEQ multiplex PCR, the TCRdb table keeps only in-frame clones and is missing some. The table records some 140,000 clones, under 95% of them present only once. This specimen was PBMCs, taken after 12 months of ibrutinib treatment. These receptors all stem from a human donor with chronic lymphocytic leukemia. The CDR3 runs from the conserved cysteine through the conserved F or W. A D gene is named only where the DNA matches it firmly. Rows give clone size only sometimes, using once, few, many, or a class for an expanded clone.

CDR3 length	V gene	D gene	clone size	J gene	CDR3 protein	CDR3 DNA
14	TRBV25-1	.	.	TRBJ2-7	CASSESGGGYEQYF	TGTGCCAGCAGTGAATCGGGGGGCGGATACGAGCAGTACTTC
15	TRBV19	.	.	TRBJ2-7	CASSMGQGGFYEQYF	TGTGCCAGTAGTATGGGGCAGGGGGGTTTCTACGAGCAGTACTTC
15	TRBV7-2	TRBD2	.	TRBJ2-7	CASSQKGTRLDEQYF	TGTGCCAGCAGCCAAAAGGGGACTAGGTTAGACGAGCAGTACTTC
16	TRBV11-2	.	.	TRBJ2-6	CASSFGRNSGANVLTF	TGTGCCAGCAGCTTTGGGAGAAACTCTGGGGCCAACGTCCTGACTTTC
13	TRBV19	.	.	TRBJ1-2	CASRVQSPGGYTF	TGTGCCAGTAGGGTACAGAGCCCTGGTGGCTACACCTTC
13	TRBV29-1	.	.	TRBJ2-1	CSVGQVVRHEQFF	TGCAGCGTTGGACAGGTCGTTCGTCATGAGCAGTTCTTC
17	TRBV7-8	.	.	TRBJ2-6	CASSRQRVSSGANVLTF	TGTGCCAGCTCGAGACAGCGCGTCAGCTCTGGGGCCAACGTCCTGACTTTC
12	TRBV28	.	.	TRBJ1-2	CASSRQDLGYTF	TGTGCCAGCAGTCGACAGGACCTGGGCTACACCTTC
15	TRBV5-6	.	.	TRBJ2-3	CASSYVTVSTDTQYF	TGTGCCAGCAGCTATGTAACGGTTAGCACAGATACGCAGTATTTT
15	TRBV7-9	TRBD2	.	TRBJ2-2	CASAIGTRDTGELFF	TGTGCCAGCGCAATAGGGACTAGAGACACCGGGGAGCTGTTTTTT
13	TRBV2	.	.	TRBJ1-2	CASIWQKGYGYTF	TGTGCCAGCATCTGGCAGAAGGGCTATGGCTACACCTTC
14	TRBV30	.	.	TRBJ1-5	CAWTGPHSNQPQHF	TGTGCCTGGACTGGTCCTCACTCTAATCAGCCCCAGCATTTT
11	TRBV19	.	.	TRBJ2-3	CASRSTNTQYF	TGTGCCAGTAGATCGACAAATACGCAGTATTTT
17	TRBV15	.	.	TRBJ2-4	CATSTSWRTLAKNIQYF	TGTGCCACCAGTACCTCCTGGAGGACACTAGCCAAAAACATTCAGTACTTC
18	TRBV7-6	TRBD2	.	TRBJ2-3	CASSPAPRERGRTDTQYF	TGTGCCAGCAGCCCCGCCCCTCGGGAGCGGGGCCGCACAGATACGCAGTATTTT
14	TRBV25-1	.	.	TRBJ2-5	CASNRGTARETQYF	TGTGCCAGCAACCGCGGGACAGCAAGGGAGACCCAGTACTTC
13	TRBV27	.	.	TRBJ1-5	CASSLLANQPQHF	TGTGCCAGCAGTTTACTGGCGAATCAGCCCCAGCATTTT
11	TRBV11-2	.	.	TRBJ2-5	CASSFLETQYF	TGTGCCAGCAGCTTTTTGGAGACCCAGTACTTC
16	TRBV10-3	.	.	TRBJ2-1	CAISVLSGSSYNEQFF	TGTGCCATCAGTGTACTGAGCGGCAGCTCCTACAATGAGCAGTTCTTC
14	TRBV6-6	TRBD1	.	TRBJ1-2	CASTITQGAYGYTF	TGTGCCAGCACCATAACACAGGGGGCATATGGCTACACCTTC
17	TRBV4-1	.	.	TRBJ1-1	CASSRLRDPNPNTEAFF	TGCGCCAGCAGCCGCCTCCGGGACCCAAACCCGAACACTGAAGCTTTCTTT
15	TRBV6-1	.	.	TRBJ1-4	CASSGGTRGREKLFF	TGTGCCAGCAGTGGGGGGACAAGGGGACGGGAAAAACTGTTTTTT
14	TRBV7-9	TRBD2	.	TRBJ2-1	CASSLTSGVNEQFF	TGTGCCAGCAGCTTAACTAGCGGGGTAAATGAGCAGTTCTTC
15	TRBV5-1	.	.	TRBJ2-3	CASRSTGTSTDTQYF	TGCGCCAGCAGGTCTACCGGGACTAGCACAGATACGCAGTATTTT
14	TRBV5-1	TRBD1	few	TRBJ2-5	CASSHGTGGQTQYF	TGCGCCAGCAGCCACGGGACAGGGGGACAGACCCAGTACTTC
15	TRBV29-1	TRBD2	.	TRBJ2-3	CSAMGLAGATDTQYF	TGCAGCGCGATGGGACTAGCGGGAGCCACAGATACGCAGTATTTT
15	TRBV18	TRBD2	.	TRBJ2-5	CASSPGMGGQETQYF	TGTGCCAGCTCACCGGGGATGGGAGGGCAAGAGACCCAGTACTTC
12	TRBV27	.	.	TRBJ1-5	CASSLLNQPQHF	TGTGCCAGCAGTTTACTCAATCAGCCCCAGCATTTT
12	TRBV19	.	once	TRBJ2-3	CASSTLADTQYF	TGTGCCAGTAGCACTTTGGCAGATACGCAGTATTTT
13	TRBV18	TRBD1	few	TRBJ2-7	CASSPRDSYEQYF	TGTGCCAGCTCACCGAGGGACAGCTACGAGCAGTACTTC
11	TRBV5-4	.	.	TRBJ2-1	CASSLQYEQFF	TGTGCCAGCAGCCTCCAATATGAGCAGTTCTTC
16	TRBV16	TRBD2	.	TRBJ2-7	CASSQSATSGKYEQYF	TGTGCCAGCAGCCAATCGGCGACTAGCGGGAAATACGAGCAGTACTTC
15	TRBV6-5	.	.	TRBJ1-1	CASSYAGAYGTEAFF	TGTGCCAGCAGTTATGCGGGGGCCTACGGCACTGAAGCTTTCTTT
13	TRBV9	.	.	TRBJ2-1	CASSQDLGDEQFF	TGTGCCAGCAGCCAAGACTTAGGGGATGAGCAGTTCTTC
16	TRBV18	TRBD1	.	TRBJ1-5	CASSEGQEHSNQPQHF	TGTGCCAGCTCGGAAGGACAGGAACATAGCAATCAGCCCCAGCATTTT
14	TRBV30	TRBD1	once	TRBJ2-4	CAWRDREIRNIQYF	TGTGCCTGGAGAGACAGGGAAATTAGAAACATTCAGTACTTC
13	TRBV16	.	.	TRBJ2-7	CASSQYLGREQYF	TGTGCCAGCAGCCAATACTTGGGAAGGGAGCAGTACTTC
15	TRBV9	.	.	TRBJ1-3	CASSVGGTSGNTIYF	TGTGCCAGCAGCGTCGGGGGAACCTCTGGAAACACCATATATTTT
9	TRBV2	.	.	TRBJ2-7	CASGNEQYF	TGTGCCAGCGGAAACGAGCAGTACTTC
15	TRBV7-9	TRBD1	.	TRBJ2-1	CASSPAQGAENEQFF	TGTGCCAGCAGCCCCGCTCAGGGGGCCGAGAATGAGCAGTTCTTC
11	TRBV19	.	.	TRBJ2-2	CASSWSGELFF	TGTGCCAGTAGTTGGAGCGGGGAGCTGTTTTTT
15	TRBV7-7	TRBD1	.	TRBJ2-5	CASSLSQGASETQYF	TGTGCTAGCAGCTTGAGTCAGGGGGCGAGTGAGACCCAGTACTTC
16	TRBV5-4	TRBD2	.	TRBJ2-5	CASSLGAGEQQETQYF	TGTGCCAGCAGCTTGGGAGCGGGAGAGCAACAAGAGACCCAGTACTTC
13	TRBV7-9	.	.	TRBJ1-5	CASSLGPDQPQHF	TGTGCCAGCAGCCTCGGACCCGATCAGCCCCAGCATTTT
14	TRBV5-4	TRBD2	once	TRBJ2-1	CASSSREAGNEQFF	TGTGCCAGCAGCTCGCGGGAGGCGGGTAATGAGCAGTTCTTC
14	TRBV7-9	.	.	TRBJ2-5	CASSPRDRKETQYF	TGTGCCAGCAGCCCCCGAGACCGAAAAGAGACCCAGTACTTC
16	TRBV9	TRBD2	.	TRBJ2-1	CASSGRLAGGEREQFF	TGTGCCAGCAGCGGGCGACTAGCGGGGGGAGAAAGAGAGCAGTTCTTC
15	TRBV9	.	.	TRBJ2-7	CASSVGAGPGSEQYF	TGTGCCAGCAGCGTAGGAGCAGGGCCGGGTAGCGAGCAGTACTTC
14	TRBV5-1	.	.	TRBJ2-1	CASSLEDSYNEQFF	TGCGCCAGCAGCTTGGAAGACTCCTACAATGAGCAGTTCTTC
13	TRBV27	.	.	TRBJ1-3	CASSPTGGNTIYF	TGTGCCAGCAGTCCGACGGGGGGAAACACCATATATTTT
14	TRBV10-3	.	once	TRBJ2-7	CAIRSSNGSYEQYF	TGTGCCATCAGGAGTTCCAACGGCTCCTACGAGCAGTACTTC
13	TRBV28	.	.	TRBJ2-7	CASRKSSSYEQYF	TGTGCCAGCAGGAAATCGAGCTCCTACGAGCAGTACTTC
15	TRBV7-6	.	.	TRBJ2-1	CASSLGSQGSNEQFF	TGTGCCAGCAGCCTGGGGTCGCAGGGGTCCAATGAGCAGTTCTTC
17	TRBV5-1	.	.	TRBJ1-3	CASSLAAGRGSGNTIYF	TGCGCCAGCAGCTTGGCCGCTGGCAGGGGCTCTGGAAACACCATATATTTT
16	TRBV19	TRBD1	.	TRBJ2-7	CASSLYLDRSPYEQYF	TGTGCCAGTAGTCTATACTTGGACAGGTCGCCCTACGAGCAGTACTTC